The next 4 T cell receptor beta chains were all read from a single sample in a study of blood T cell repertoires in COVID-19. Sequenced by immunoSEQ multiplex PCR; TCRdb stores in-frame clones only, minus some. The sample holds roughly 300,000 clones, approximately 84% seen once. The sample taken for sequencing was PBMCs or T cells enriched from blood (not recorded which). The source of these receptors is a woman younger than 45 who had recovered from COVID-19.

This clone showed up just a few times. V is TRBV9 and J is TRBJ1-6, with 9 bases that match TRBD1. This CDR3 contains 16 residues. V shed 4 bases and J 7 bases; nucleotides not matched to a gene: 9. Germline V lookup: CDR1 SGDLS, CDR2 YYNGEE. CDR3 loop: CASSQGQGISNSPLHF. The CDR3 nucleotides read TGTGCCAGCAGCCAGGGACAGGGTATCAGCAATTCACCCCTCCACTTT.

The chain uses TRBV28 and TRBJ1-6; the match to TRBD1 covers 7 bases. This CDR3 has 15 amino acids. The V and J ends lost 5 bases and 8 bases, in that order; junction bases with no gene match: 9. Germline values: CDR1 MDHEN, CDR2 SYDVKM. The CDR3 DNA reads TGTGCCAGCAGTGGATGGGACAGCGTCCATTCACCCCTCCACTTT. Its translation is CASSGWDSVHSPLHF. Supplemented by reference TRBV28 and TRBJ1-6, the full variable domain reads DVKVTQSSRYLVKRTGEKVFLECVQDMDHENMFWYRQDPGLGLRLIYFSYDVKMKEKGDIPEGYSVSREKKERFSLILESASTNQTSMYLCASSGWDSVHSPLHFGNGTRLTVT.

The chain links TRBV19 to TRBJ1-4; D is possibly TRBD1 (6 bases). This CDR3 region has 13 residues. CDR1 is LNHDA and CDR2 is SQIVND in the germline V gene (reference sequence). V was trimmed by 7 bases and J by 4 bases, leaving 10 bases between them. The CDR3 loop reads CASKGGFNEKLFF. CDR3 DNA sequence: TGTGCCAGTAAAGGGGGATTTAATGAAAAACTGTTTTTT. Filled out from reference TRBV19 and TRBJ1-4, the complete variable domain reads DGGITQSPKYLFRKEGQNVTLSCEQNLNHDAMYWYRQDPGQGLRLIYYSQIVNDFQKGDIAEGYSVSREKKESFPLTVTSAQKNPTAFYLCASKGGFNEKLFFGSGTQLSVL.

The gene calls are TRBV6-2 or TRBV6-3 and TRBJ2-1; 9 bases map to TRBD1. Unmatched junction bases numbered 4, after V lost 4 bases and J lost 15 bases. Germline V gene lookup returns CDR1 MNHEY and CDR2 SVGEGT. The CDR3 consists of 11 residues. CDR3 residues: CASSSGTGWFF. DNA of the CDR3: TGTGCCAGCAGTTCCGGGACAGGGTGGTTCTTC.